A single sample is the source of the 28 T cell receptor beta chains below, sequenced in a study of cytomegalovirus exposure and HLA in healthy donors. PCR was performed using 60 Vbeta and 13 Jbeta primers. The assay was immunoSEQ multiplex PCR, and TCRdb's table has in-frame clones only and misses some. The data show around 170,000 clones, around 77% seen once. Source material: PBMCs. The receptors derive from a woman aged 45-59 years in good health and CMV-seropositive.

The chain is built from TRBV18 and TRBJ2-7; a possible D gene is TRBD2 (6 bases). The CDR3 covers 16 residues. Trimming removed 0 bases at V and 2 bases at J, with 14 bases between. Germline-derived CDR1 and CDR2 are KGHSH and LQKENI. CDR3: CASSPPGGVRPYEQYF. CDR3 in DNA: TGTGCCAGCTCACCACCAGGAGGGGTAAGACCCTACGAGCAGTACTTC. The variable domain in full, with the rest retrieved from reference TRBV18 and TRBJ2-7, is NAGVMQNPRHLVRRRGQEARLRCSPMKGHSHVYWYRQLPEEGLKFMVYLQKENIIDESGMPKERFSAEFPKEGPSILRIQQVVRGDSAAYFCASSPPGGVRPYEQYFGPGTRLTVT.

This chain's CDR3 is CASSQVPRKADTQYF. CDR3 DNA: TGTGCCAGCAGCCAAGTCCCTAGGAAGGCAGATACGCAGTATTTT. V and J are TRBV14 and TRBJ2-3; D is unresolved. Germline V gives CDR1 SGHDN, CDR2 FVKESK. The CDR3 covers 15 residues. Trimming left V 1 base short and J 4 bases short, with 12 bases between.

A word on this clone: The junction departs from germline at one end; a sequencing error may be responsible. The V and J genes are TRBV7-9 and TRBJ2-3; D possibly corresponds to TRBD2 (6 bases). In germline, CDR1 is SEHNR, CDR2 FQNEAQ (reference sequence). This CDR3 has 17 residues. The CDR3: CSSSLEAGMLLTDTQYF. In DNA, the CDR3 is TGTTCCAGCAGCTTAGAGGCGGGGATGCTACTCACAGATACGCAGTATTTT.

The chain joins TRBV5-6 to TRBJ2-1; tentatively, D is TRBD2 (6 bases). The CDR3 has 15 residues. Trimming pared 4 bases from V and 5 bases from J, leaving 16 bases between. CDR1 SGHDT and CDR2 YYEEEE come from the germline V gene. The CDR3 spells CASSQQTGLNNEQFF. CDR3 sequence (DNA): TGTGCCAGCAGCCAACAGACGGGACTCAACAATGAGCAGTTCTTC. The full variable domain, its missing parts supplied by reference TRBV5-6 and TRBJ2-1, is DAGVTQSPTHLIKTRGQQVTLRCSPKSGHDTVSWYQQALGQGPQFIFQYYEEEERQRGNFPDRFSGHQFPNYSSELNVNALLLGDSALYLCASSQQTGLNNEQFFGPGTRLTVL.

This clone was detected only a few times. The gene calls are TRBV5-1 and TRBJ2-3, with 7 bases fitting TRBD2. Germline V CDR1 and CDR2: SGHRS, YFSETQ. J was trimmed by 0 bases and V by 2 bases; bases with no gene match: 3. CDR3 size: 15 residues. The CDR3 sequence is CASSLAGPSTDTQYF. The CDR3 DNA sequence: TGCGCCAGCAGCTTAGCGGGACCTAGCACAGATACGCAGTATTTT.

The chain is built from TRBV15 and TRBJ2-1, with 10 nucleotides matching TRBD2. Unmatched junction bases numbered 17, after V lost 3 bases and J lost 9 bases. Per germline, CDR1 LNHNV and CDR2 YYDKDF (reference sequence). The CDR3 sequence is 18 residues long. The CDR3 bases are TGTGCCACCAGCAGCCCAGTTTTCGGGACTAGCGCTTCAATTGAGCAGTTCTTC. It yields the protein CATSSPVFGTSASIEQFF.

The genes are TRBV19 and TRBJ2-5, with D tentatively TRBD2 (5 bases). The CDR3 is 13 residues long. Trimming shortened V by 6 bases and J by 0 bases, and 8 bases separated the two germline ends. Germline CDR1 and CDR2: LNHDA and SQIVND (reference sequence). The CDR3: CASRMDYQETQYF. DNA of the CDR3: TGTGCCAGTAGGATGGACTACCAAGAGACCCAGTACTTC.

CDR3 protein: CASSSEDMGAFF. The DNA of the CDR3 is TGTGCCAGCAGCTCTGAGGACATGGGAGCTTTCTTT. This chain links TRBV7-9 with TRBJ1-1; D is possibly TRBD1 (5 bases). CDR1 is SEHNR and CDR2 is FQNEAQ in the germline V gene (reference sequence). V shed 4 bases and J shed 10 bases, with 13 bases lying between them. The CDR3 is 12 residues long.

This chain links TRBV6-1 with TRBJ1-5; TRBD1 agrees at 7 bases. The CDR3 length is 15 residues. V shed 6 bases, J shed 3 bases, and the junction held 8 bases outside the gene matches. Germline V CDR1 and CDR2: MNHNS, SASEGT. In nucleotides, the CDR3 is TGTGCCAGCAGAATCCCCACAGGGGACAATCAGCCCCAGCATTTT. It specifies CASRIPTGDNQPQHF.

This clone was found once. V and J are TRBV7-8 and TRBJ1-2; TRBD1 agrees at 7 bases. Germline values: CDR1 SGHVS, CDR2 FQNEAQ. The CDR3 has 14 amino acids. Trimming removed 0 bases from V and 6 bases from J; junction bases left unmatched: 4. This CDR3 reads CASSLAQGLDGYTF. For the CDR3, the DNA is TGTGCCAGCAGCTTAGCACAGGGGTTAGATGGCTACACCTTC.

As for this clone: The junction shows a germline mismatch at one end, possibly a read error. This chain connects TRBV7-9 to TRBJ1-5; no definite D call. There are 12 residues in the CDR3. Germline-derived CDR1 and CDR2 are SEHNR and FQNEAQ (reference sequence). The DNA of the CDR3 is TGTTCCAGCAGCTTTCCGGATCAGCCCCAGCATTTT. Encoded protein: CSSSFPDQPQHF.

This clone has a handful of counts. Other DNA sequences within the sample encode an identical CDR3. The rearrangement links TRBV11-2 to TRBJ2-1, with 8 bases aligning to TRBD2. This CDR3 is 15 amino acids long. V gave up 5 bases and J gave up 0 bases; unmatched junction bases: 3. Germline CDR1 is SGHAT and CDR2 is FQNNGV. For the CDR3, the DNA is TGTGCCAGCAGCCGGGGGGGCTCCTCCTACAATGAGCAGTTCTTC. This encodes CASSRGGSSYNEQFF.

The CDR3 is CASSDWGLNYGYTF. In DNA form, the CDR3 reads TGTGCCAGCAGTGATTGGGGGCTTAACTATGGCTACACCTTC. The rearrangement links TRBV2 to TRBJ1-2; possibly TRBD1 for D (6 bases). The CDR3 loop spans 14 amino acids. V lost 3 bases and J lost 1, with 9 bases in between. CDR1 and CDR2 (germline): SNHLY, FYNNEI.

This clone was detected only a few times. The chain combines TRBV7-2 with TRBJ2-5; D is unclear. Germline values: CDR1 SGHTA, CDR2 FQGNSA. V lost 2 bases and J 1 base, leaving 8 bases between the germline ends. The CDR3 covers 14 residues. The CDR3: CASSLSQAQETQYF. The CDR3 region has the DNA TGTGCCAGCAGCTTAAGCCAGGCCCAAGAGACCCAGTACTTC.

The rearrangement uses TRBV11-3 and TRBJ2-1, with D perhaps matching TRBD1 (5 bases). From germline, CDR1 is SGHNT and CDR2 YENEEA. V was shortened by 3 bases and J by 0 bases, with 9 bases between the two germline ends. The CDR3 runs to 15 residues. Here the CDR3 DNA reads TGTGCCAGCAGCTTTTACACAGGCTCCTACAATGAGCAGTTCTTC. It translates to CASSFYTGSYNEQFF.

The V and J genes are TRBV2 and TRBJ2-2; 9 nucleotides line up with TRBD2. Trimming at V came to 3 bases and at J to 6 bases, leaving 5 bases not matched to a gene. The V gene's germline CDR1 is SNHLY and CDR2 FYNNEI. This CDR3 has 15 residues. Written as DNA, the CDR3 is TGTGCCAGCAGTGACGGCGGGGGGGCGGCCGGGGAGCTGTTTTTT. Translated: CASSDGGGAAGELFF.

The rearrangement links TRBV10-3 to TRBJ2-1, with 12 bases fitting TRBD2. The CDR3 runs 15 residues. V shed 6 bases, J shed 2 bases, and the junction held 2 bases outside the gene matches. Germline V gene sequence: CDR1 ENHRY, CDR2 SYGVKD. The CDR3: CAIRASGRAYNEQFF. The CDR3 DNA follows: TGTGCCATCAGAGCTAGCGGGAGGGCCTACAATGAGCAGTTCTTC.

This chain links TRBV29-1 with TRBJ2-1; a possible D gene is TRBD2 (5 bases). The V gene's germline CDR1 is SQVTM and CDR2 ANQGSEA. The CDR3 has 13 amino acids. Trimming left V 6 bases short and J 0 bases short, with 9 bases between. The CDR3: CSVAGISYNEQFF. CDR3 bases: TGCAGCGTAGCCGGGATCTCCTACAATGAGCAGTTCTTC.

The table lists this clone with a count of one. V gene TRBV19 combines with J gene TRBJ1-5; a possible D gene is TRBD1 (5 bases). This CDR3 comprises 13 residues. Trimming cost V 8 bases and J 1 base, with 9 bases left between them. Germline values: CDR1 LNHDA, CDR2 SQIVND (reference sequence). Written as DNA, the CDR3 is TGTGCCAGTGGACAAATGAGCAATCAGCCCCAGCATTTT. This sequence encodes CASGQMSNQPQHF.

This rearrangement joins TRBV25-1 to TRBJ2-1; 7 nucleotides align to TRBD2. This CDR3 has 16 amino acids. Losses at the gene ends were 1 base for V and 4 bases for J; bases not matched to a gene: 7. Germline V gene lookup returns CDR1 MGHDK and CDR2 SYGVNS. CDR3 nucleotides: TGTGCCAGCAGTGAATTTAAGGGAGGGCCTTACAATGAGCAGTTCTTC. The encoded protein is CASSEFKGGPYNEQFF. Using reference TRBV25-1 and TRBJ2-1 for the parts outside the CDR3, the full variable domain is EADIYQTPRYLVIGTGKKITLECSQTMGHDKMYWYQQDPGMELHLIHYSYGVNSTEKGDLSSESTVSRIRTEHFPLTLESARPSHTSQYLCASSEFKGGPYNEQFFGPGTRLTVL.

V gene TRBV19 combines with J gene TRBJ2-6; D is possibly TRBD2 (5 bases). Trimming pared 1 base from V and 0 bases from J, leaving 10 bases between. The CDR3 spans 17 residues. From germline, CDR1 is LNHDA and CDR2 SQIVND (reference sequence). CDR3 DNA: TGTGCCAGTAGTATAGGAGCGGCCTACTCTGGGGCCAACGTCCTGACTTTC. It codes for CASSIGAAYSGANVLTF.

In its sample, this clone was seen once. The chain links TRBV19 to TRBJ2-3; 11 bases align to TRBD2. After removal of 5 bases from V and 3 bases from J, the junction contained 4 bases not matched to a gene. The length of the CDR3 is 15 residues. CDR1 LNHDA and CDR2 SQIVND come from the germline V gene (reference sequence). CDR3 protein: CASSLGLAATDTQYF. DNA for the CDR3: TGTGCCAGTAGTTTGGGACTAGCGGCGACAGATACGCAGTATTTT.

The J gene is TRBJ1-2, the V gene TRBV28; TRBD1 matches at 8 bases. V was clipped by 5 bases and J by 4 bases; unmatched bases: 9. CDR1 and CDR2 from the germline V gene are MDHEN and SYDVKM. The length of the CDR3 is 15 residues. CDR3 bases: TGTGCCAGCAGTCCCTCCTCTGGACAGGGCTATGGCTACACCTTC. It encodes CASSPSSGQGYGYTF.

The V gene is TRBV29-1, the J gene TRBJ2-1, with D perhaps matching TRBD2 (6 bases). Germline CDR1 SQVTM, CDR2 ANQGSEA. Trimming took 4 bases from V and 4 from J, leaving 17 bases between them. The CDR3 runs to 15 residues. The CDR3 reads CSVAGGLEIYNEQFF. DNA for the CDR3: TGCAGCGTTGCCGGGGGTCTCGAAATTTACAATGAGCAGTTCTTC.

This clone was seen just once. V gene TRBV7-2 combines with J gene TRBJ2-7; no firm D call. Germline V gene data show CDR1 as SGHTA and CDR2 as FQGNSA. The CDR3 loop spans 13 amino acids. Trimming left V 2 bases short and J 3 bases short, with 8 bases between. The CDR3 DNA reads TGTGCCAGCAGCTTAAACAAGAACTACGAGCAGTACTTC. Protein sequence: CASSLNKNYEQYF. The full variable domain, in which reference TRBV7-2 and TRBJ2-7 provide the parts outside the CDR3, is GAGVSQSPSNKVTEKGKDVELRCDPISGHTALYWYRQSLGQGLEFLIYFQGNSAPDKSGLPSDRFSAERTGGSVSTLTIQRTQQEDSAVYLCASSLNKNYEQYFGPGTRLTVT.

CDR3 loop: CASSTEETEAFF. The CDR3 region has the DNA TGTGCCAGCTCCACCGAGGAGACTGAAGCTTTCTTT. The V call is TRBV18, the J call TRBJ1-1; the D is unclear. The V gene's germline CDR1 is KGHSH and CDR2 LQKENI. The CDR3 is 12 amino acids. The ends were cut back, 6 bases at V and 5 bases at J, with 10 bases in the middle.

The chain is built from TRBV5-4 and TRBJ2-7; TRBD2 aligns across 12 bases. V gave up 5 bases and J gave up 5 bases; unmatched junction bases: 8. This CDR3 is 15 amino acids long. Germline V gene data show CDR1 as SGHNT and CDR2 as YYREEE (reference sequence). In nucleotides, the CDR3 is TGTGCCAGCAGACCCGCTAGCGGGAGGGCCCACGAGCAGTACTTC. It is translated as CASRPASGRAHEQYF.

V gene TRBV29-1 combines with J gene TRBJ2-1; tentatively, D is TRBD1 (5 bases). The CDR3 extends over 16 amino acids. Trimming pared 2 bases from V and 0 bases from J, leaving 14 bases between. The germline V gene has CDR1 SQVTM and CDR2 ANQGSEA. Here the CDR3 reads CSVEYGAANSYNEQFF. DNA for the CDR3: TGCAGCGTTGAATATGGGGCAGCCAACTCCTACAATGAGCAGTTCTTC.